The rows below give T cell receptor beta chains drawn from one sample of a study of T cell responses to AZD1222 COVID-19 vaccine. TCRdb keeps only in-frame clones here, not all; method: immunoSEQ multiplex PCR. The sample has about 140,000 clones; just under 95% are singletons. The sample in question was peripheral blood, obtained on day 0 of AZD1222 vaccination. These TCRs come from an adult in good health. Both conserved end residues are trimmed from each CDR3.

V gene: TRBV6-5
CDR3 protein: ASRRAEGNQPQH

V gene: TRBV9
CDR3 protein: ASSTTSGGFKEQF

V gene: TRBV7-3
CDR3 protein: ASSLRADRGSGANVLT

V gene: TRBV3-1/TRBV3-2
CDR3 protein: ASSPRGGGATGELF

V gene: TRBV4-1
CDR3 protein: ASSQGDLHSMNTEAF

V gene: TRBV7-2
CDR3 protein: ASSHPKLGTAEQY

V gene: TRBV24-1
CDR3 protein: ATAGQGESQPQH

V gene: TRBV11-2
CDR3 protein: ASSLGNHPRTDTQY

V gene: TRBV4-2
CDR3 protein: ASSQGGEGRKINYNSPLH

V gene: TRBV3-1/TRBV3-2
CDR3 protein: ASSQAFRQGVTDTQY

V gene: TRBV13
CDR3 protein: ASSFTRGGLDEQF

V gene: TRBV15
CDR3 protein: ATSRQGDEQY

V gene: TRBV2
CDR3 protein: ASKRWGGDYGYT